These 21 T cell receptor beta chains share one sample of origin, sequenced in a study of type 1 regulatory T cells. Their target antigens are unknown. TCRdb recomputed calls from the reads with MiXCR, one row per CDR3 protein. This sample yields about 62,000 distinct CDR3 sequences, of which 62% are seen a single time; approximately 2% belongs to the top ten. The sequenced sample was cultured non-Tr1 T cells, either the whole culture or a sorted T cell fraction (not recorded which). The receptors derive from a human donor in good health.

The rearrangement links TRBV6-1 to TRBJ1-6; D ambiguous. CDR3 length: 15 amino acids. Germline V lookup: CDR1 MNHNS, CDR2 SASEGT. V lost 7 bases and J 7 bases, leaving 17 bases between the germline ends. CDR3 in amino acids: CASTERGTQNSPLHF. The CDR3 bases are TGTGCCAGCACCGAACGGGGAACCCAAAATTCACCCCTCCACTTT.

This clonotype is a singleton in its sample. The rearrangement links TRBV6-2 or TRBV6-3 to TRBJ1-1; D not certain. Germline values: CDR1 MNHEY, CDR2 SVGEGT. V lost 2 bases and J 7 bases, leaving 8 bases between the germline ends. The CDR3 spans 12 residues. CDR3 protein: CASSYEGIEAFF. The DNA for the CDR3 is TGTGCCAGCAGTTACGAAGGGATTGAAGCTTTCTTT.

This clonotype was seen more than once but under ten times. The rearrangement uses TRBV5-4 and TRBJ1-6; tentative D call: TRBD1 (5 bases). The CDR3 loop spans 15 amino acids. Germline assignment: CDR1 SGHNT and CDR2 YYREEE (reference sequence). Trimming removed 4 bases from V and 7 bases from J, with 15 bases in between. CDR3 in DNA: TGTGCCAGCAGCCCGTGGGGACGCTTGAATTCACCCCTCCACTTT. Protein: CASSPWGRLNSPLHF. The full variable domain, rest sourced from reference TRBV5-4 and TRBJ1-6, is ETGVTQSPTHLIKTRGQQVTLRCSSQSGHNTVSWYQQALGQGPQFIFQYYREEENGRGNFPPRFSGLQFPNYSSELNVNALELDDSALYLCASSPWGRLNSPLHFGNGTRLTVT.

This chain links TRBV28 with TRBJ1-5; TRBD1 aligns across 10 bases. Germline V CDR1 and CDR2: MDHEN, SYDVKM. The CDR3 totals 17 residues. The ends lost 6 bases at V and 0 bases at J; junction bases unmatched: 8. Here the CDR3 reads CASSERDRGYSNQPQHF. CDR3 DNA sequence: TGTGCCAGCAGCGAACGGGACAGGGGTTATAGCAATCAGCCCCAGCATTTT.

The gene calls are TRBV5-1 and TRBJ2-5, with D possibly TRBD1 on 5 matching bases. CDR1 is SGHRS, CDR2 YFSETQ, per germline. With 0 bases removed from V and 2 bases from J, the gap between germline ends came to 11 bases. CDR3 length: 15 residues. Written as DNA, the CDR3 is TGCGCCAGCAGCTTGGGGGCAGGGAAACAAGAGACCCAGTACTTC. The encoded protein is CASSLGAGKQETQYF.

The V gene is TRBV3-1, the J gene TRBJ2-7; D remains unclear. The CDR3 runs to 11 residues. With 2 bases removed from V and 6 bases from J, the gap between germline ends came to 5 bases. CDR1 is LGHDT, CDR2 YNNKEL, per germline (reference sequence). The CDR3 here is CASSQQSEQYF. The CDR3 nucleotides are TGTGCCAGCAGCCAACAGAGCGAGCAGTACTTC.

This clonotype counts as medium-sized (0.01 to 0.1%). This rearrangement joins TRBV7-9 to TRBJ2-5, with TRBD1 matching 7 bases. Germline V CDR1 and CDR2: SEHNR, FQNEAQ (reference sequence). CDR3 length: 15 amino acids. V shed 2 bases and J 5 bases; nucleotides not matched to a gene: 8. The CDR3 DNA sequence: TGTGCCAGCAGCTTAACACAGGGGACGGGGGAGACCCAGTACTTC. As protein: CASSLTQGTGETQYF.

This clonotype was seen a handful of times. J is TRBJ2-7 and V is TRBV20-1, with 8 bases fitting TRBD1. V lost 4 bases and J lost 3; bases outside the gene matches: 2. This CDR3 has 12 residues. Germline lookup yields CDR1 DFQATT and CDR2 SNEGSKA (reference sequence). CDR3: CSATDRGYEQYF. CDR3 nucleotide sequence: TGCAGTGCTACCGACAGGGGCTACGAGCAGTACTTC.

The chain links TRBV6-2 or TRBV6-3 to TRBJ2-3; perhaps TRBD2 as D (5 bases). V lost 6 bases to trimming and J lost 5 bases, with 9 bases between them. The length of the CDR3 is 12 residues. The germline CDR1 and CDR2 sequences are MNHEY and SVGEGT. CDR3 sequence (DNA): TGTGCCAGCAGCGTCACTAGAGATACGCAGTATTTT. This sequence encodes CASSVTRDTQYF.

The genes are TRBV10-3 and TRBJ2-1, with 9 bases lining up with TRBD2. This CDR3 is built from 13 residues. The ends lost 10 bases at V and 8 bases at J; junction bases unmatched: 9. Germline loops: CDR1 ENHRY, CDR2 SYGVKD. The CDR3 DNA follows: TGTGCCACCGCGAGCGGGGGGAGCGATGAGCAGTTCTTC. Its protein product is CATASGGSDEQFF.

This clonotype was counted between two and nine times. The V gene is TRBV18, the J gene TRBJ2-3; maybe TRBD2 (5 bases). The CDR3 consists of 16 residues. V lost 2 bases, J lost 4 bases, and 16 bases lay in between. Germline V CDR1 and CDR2: KGHSH, LQKENI. The CDR3 DNA is TGTGCCAGCTCACCATTAGATGGGAGCGTCTCAGATACGCAGTATTTT. Translating gives CASSPLDGSVSDTQYF. The entire variable domain, with the rest obtained from reference TRBV18 and TRBJ2-3, is as follows: NAGVMQNPRHLVRRRGQEARLRCSPMKGHSHVYWYRQLPEEGLKFMVYLQKENIIDESGMPKERFSAEFPKEGPSILRIQQVVRGDSAAYFCASSPLDGSVSDTQYFGPGTRLTVL.

The table lists this clonotype with a few counts. This chain connects TRBV20-1 to TRBJ2-3; 11 positions match TRBD2. The ends lost 4 bases at V and 1 base at J; junction bases unmatched: 1. Germline V gene lookup returns CDR1 DFQATT and CDR2 SNEGSKA (reference sequence). The length of the CDR3 is 14 residues. CDR3 region: CSAKTSGGTDTQYF. DNA for the CDR3: TGCAGTGCTAAGACTAGCGGGGGCACAGATACGCAGTATTTT.

The chain employs TRBV7-2 and TRBJ2-3, with 9 bases lining up with TRBD2. The CDR3 length is 16 residues. V lost 1 base to trimming and J lost 4 bases; unmatched junction nucleotides: 6. Germline CDR1 SGHTA, CDR2 FQGNSA. The CDR3 here is CASSLDRAGGADTQYF. In nucleotides, the CDR3 is TGTGCCAGCAGCTTAGACCGAGCGGGAGGTGCAGATACGCAGTATTTT.

Note on this clonotype: This may stem from a read error, because a much larger clone lies one nucleotide away. The chain carries TRBV2 and TRBJ2-3, with 8 bases aligning to TRBD2. CDR1 and CDR2 (germline): SNHLY, FYNNEI. The CDR3 runs 15 residues. After removal of 10 bases from V and 8 bases from J, the junction contained 17 bases not matched to a gene. CDR3 loop: CATGLALIRGGTQYF. The CDR3 nucleotides are TGTGCCACAGGACTAGCTCTCATCCGAGGGGGTACGCAGTATTTT.

Turning to this clonotype: One junction end does not reproduce the germline sequence, and a read error may be involved. V gene TRBV3-1 combines with J gene TRBJ2-2, with D possibly TRBD2 on 6 matching bases. The CDR3 loop spans 12 amino acids. The germline V gene encodes CDR1 LGHDT and CDR2 YNNKEL (reference sequence). The CDR3 is CASSQNTGGLFF. CDR3 nucleotide sequence: TGTGCCAGCAGCCAAAACACCGGGGGGCTGTTTTTT.

The chain joins TRBV12-5 to TRBJ1-5; 8 bases line up with TRBD1. This CDR3 spans 19 amino acids. The V gene's germline CDR1 is LGHNT and CDR2 FRNRAP. With 6 bases clipped from V and 4 bases from J, the junction kept 20 bases outside the gene matches. For the CDR3, the DNA is TGTGCTAGTGGCCTGGTCGGGACCAAGACAGGGGAGGTAAATCAGCCCCAGCATTTT. Translated, it gives CASGLVGTKTGEVNQPQHF.

The chain carries TRBV10-3 and TRBJ1-5, with 7 bases aligning to TRBD1. Germline lookup yields CDR1 ENHRY and CDR2 SYGVKD. The CDR3 is made up of 14 amino acids. The V segment lost 5 bases and the J segment 5 bases; nucleotides outside the gene matches: 6. The CDR3 is CAISSGQADQPQHF. The CDR3 DNA follows: TGTGCCATCAGTTCAGGACAGGCCGATCAGCCCCAGCATTTT.

This clonotype was counted between two and nine times. V is TRBV11-2 and J is TRBJ1-1; no clear D. Germline CDR1 is SGHAT and CDR2 is FQNNGV. CDR3 length equals 13 residues. V lost 1 base and J 6 bases, leaving 9 bases between the germline ends. The CDR3 reads CASSLGGFSEAFF. The CDR3 coding sequence is TGTGCCAGCAGCTTAGGAGGGTTTTCTGAAGCTTTCTTT.

By proportion, this clonotype is medium-sized. The V gene is TRBV5-1, the J gene TRBJ2-1; no clear D gene. With 4 bases removed from V and 6 bases from J, the gap between germline ends came to 11 bases. The CDR3 has 13 residues. Per germline, CDR1 SGHRS and CDR2 YFSETQ. CDR3 nucleotides: TGCGCCAGCAGCCCGGCAGGCGGCAATGAGCAGTTCTTC. Translating gives CASSPAGGNEQFF.

The rearrangement links TRBV5-6 to TRBJ2-7, with 8 bases lining up with TRBD2. The J segment lost 5 bases and the V segment lost 5 bases, leaving 12 bases of the junction unmatched. The CDR3 covers 15 residues. The germline V gene has CDR1 SGHDT and CDR2 YYEEEE. CDR3 coding DNA: TGTGCCAGCAGACCTGCGGGTGGACTAGCCCACGAGCAGTACTTC. It is translated as CASRPAGGLAHEQYF. Combining the CDR3 with reference TRBV5-6 and TRBJ2-7 gives the whole variable domain DAGVTQSPTHLIKTRGQQVTLRCSPKSGHDTVSWYQQALGQGPQFIFQYYEEEERQRGNFPDRFSGHQFPNYSSELNVNALLLGDSALYLCASRPAGGLAHEQYFGPGTRLTVT.

The chain uses TRBV7-2 and TRBJ2-1; TRBD1 aligns across 9 bases. Germline trimming cut 5 bases from V and 4 bases from J; bases unmatched to any gene: 6. The germline V gene has CDR1 SGHTA and CDR2 FQGNSA. The CDR3 runs to 15 residues. The CDR3 region has the DNA TGTGCCAGCAGCAAACCGGGACAGGGATACAATGAGCAGTTCTTC. Translation: CASSKPGQGYNEQFF.